One and the same sample provided the 32 T cell receptor beta chains below, sequenced in a study of CD8+ T cells in alopecia areata. As the sequencing template, cDNA was produced by extracting RNA and reverse transcribing it. Clones were sequenced by immunoSEQ multiplex PCR, and TCRdb holds only the in-frame ones, with some missing. This table has 170,000 or so clones, around 50% appearing once. The sample here was CD4+ T cells sorted from blood, taken at week 0. These receptors were collected from a human donor with alopecia areata.

V is TRBV27 and J is TRBJ2-1, with 9 bases identical to TRBD1. The junction had 8 bases not matched to a gene; V was cut back by 6 bases and J by 5 bases. The germline V gene encodes CDR1 MNHEY and CDR2 SMNVEV (reference sequence). The CDR3 is 15 residues long. DNA for the CDR3: TGTGCCAGCAGCCTCGGACAGGGGAGAAACAATGAGCAGTTCTTC. Its protein is CASSLGQGRNNEQFF.

V gene TRBV9 combines with J gene TRBJ2-2; possibly TRBD1 or TRBD2 for D (6 bases each). The germline V and J ends were trimmed by 4 bases and 0 bases, with 10 bases remaining between them. Germline-derived CDR1 and CDR2 are SGDLS and YYNGEE. There are 15 residues in the CDR3. The CDR3: CASSPGGANTGELFF. CDR3 bases: TGTGCCAGCAGCCCCGGGGGCGCGAACACCGGGGAGCTGTTTTTT.

This clone appeared once. This chain links TRBV4-2 with TRBJ2-5; possible D gene TRBD1, 6 bases. The CDR3 covers 14 residues. Trimming took 0 bases from V and 4 from J, leaving 9 bases between them. Germline loops: CDR1 LGHNA, CDR2 YNFKEQ. Here the CDR3 reads CASSQDARGETQYF. CDR3 bases: TGTGCCAGCAGCCAAGACGCCAGGGGAGAGACCCAGTACTTC.

The chain has TRBV29-1 and TRBJ1-1, with TRBD1 identical over 8 bases. Trimming took 6 bases from V and 8 from J; bases not matched to a gene: 14. This CDR3 has 14 residues. The germline gives CDR1 SQVTM, CDR2 ANQGSEA. The CDR3 DNA is TGCAGCGTCGACCCCAGGGGGCAGAAGATCGAAGCTTTCTTT. The encoded protein is CSVDPRGQKIEAFF.

This chain uses TRBV19 with TRBJ1-2; TRBD1 aligns across 10 bases. Per germline, CDR1 LNHDA and CDR2 SQIVND (reference sequence). V shed 5 bases, J shed 4 bases, and the junction held 10 bases outside the gene matches. This CDR3 region has 16 residues. The CDR3 is CASSGDRGIRVYGYTF. CDR3 nucleotide sequence: TGTGCCAGTAGTGGGGACAGGGGAATTCGGGTCTATGGCTACACCTTC.

The genes are TRBV25-1 and TRBJ1-2; D possibly corresponds to TRBD1 (5 bases). Trimming removed 2 bases from V and 8 bases from J, with 12 bases in between. Germline values: CDR1 MGHDK, CDR2 SYGVNS. This CDR3 comprises 13 residues. The DNA for the CDR3 is TGTGCCAGCAGTGAACGGCGGGGGTACGGCTACACCTTC. Protein product: CASSERRGYGYTF.

The chain couples TRBV5-1 to TRBJ2-5; 9 nucleotides agree with TRBD1. Trimming cost V 3 bases and J 1 base; bases outside gene matches: 1. Germline loops: CDR1 SGHRS, CDR2 YFSETQ. CDR3 length: 14 residues. CDR3 DNA sequence: TGCGCCAGCAGCTGGGGACAGGGCCAAGAGACCCAGTACTTC. Its protein is CASSWGQGQETQYF.

This clone was seen a few times. J is TRBJ2-3 and V is TRBV18; 8 nucleotides agree with TRBD1. The ends lost 6 bases at V and 2 bases at J; junction bases unmatched: 7. CDR1 and CDR2 (germline): KGHSH, LQKENI. The CDR3 sequence is 15 residues long. CDR3 sequence: CASSPYRGNTDTQYF. Written as DNA, the CDR3 is TGTGCCAGCTCTCCTTACAGGGGGAACACAGATACGCAGTATTTT.

This clone was recorded a few times. This sequence joins TRBV2 and TRBJ1-1; no reliable D call. This CDR3 has 12 amino acids. V gave up 8 bases and J gave up 1 base, with 8 bases separating them. Germline CDR1 and CDR2: SNHLY and FYNNEI. The DNA for the CDR3 is TGTGCCAGCTATATTTGGAACACTGAAGCTTTCTTT. Amino acid sequence: CASYIWNTEAFF.

The V call is TRBV5-1, the J call TRBJ1-4; D may be TRBD1 (6 bases). The CDR3 consists of 14 residues. Germline lookup yields CDR1 SGHRS and CDR2 YFSETQ. The ends were cut back, 7 bases at V and 4 bases at J, with 14 bases in the middle. This CDR3 reads CASRKDRDNEKLFF. CDR3 sequence (DNA): TGCGCCAGCCGAAAGGACAGAGATAATGAAAAACTGTTTTTT.

The chain couples TRBV5-1 to TRBJ2-3, with D unclear. The germline CDR1 and CDR2 sequences are SGHRS and YFSETQ. Trimming shortened V by 4 bases and J by 1 base, and 7 bases separated the two germline ends. The CDR3 is 13 amino acids. CDR3 loop: CASSAAGTDTQYF. CDR3 DNA: TGCGCCAGCAGCGCCGCGGGCACAGATACGCAGTATTTT.

The chain links TRBV30 to TRBJ1-1, with D tentatively TRBD1 (6 bases). V lost 3 bases, J lost 2 bases, and 10 bases lay in between. This CDR3 region has 13 residues. CDR1 is GTSNPN and CDR2 is SVGIG in the germline V gene (reference sequence). The chain's CDR3 is CAWRLDSNTEAFF. CDR3 coding DNA: TGTGCCTGGAGATTGGACAGTAACACTGAAGCTTTCTTT. Combining the CDR3 with reference TRBV30 and TRBJ1-1 gives the whole variable domain SQTIHQWPATLVQPVGSPLSLECTVEGTSNPNLYWYRQAAGRGLQLLFYSVGIGQISSEVPQNLSASRPQDRQFILSSKKLLLSDSGFYLCAWRLDSNTEAFFGQGTRLTVV.

The chain carries TRBV5-1 and TRBJ2-5; TRBD2 agrees at 10 bases. With V trimmed by 4 bases and J by 5 bases, 8 bases remained unmatched. The length of the CDR3 is 15 residues. Per germline, CDR1 SGHRS and CDR2 YFSETQ. Written as DNA, the CDR3 is TGCGCCAGCAGCACCCCCAGCGGGGGGGCGGAGACCCAGTACTTC. This translates into CASSTPSGGAETQYF.

This rearrangement joins TRBV7-9 to TRBJ1-2, with unresolved D. V was clipped by 5 bases and J by 8 bases, with 9 bases between them. This CDR3 spans 11 amino acids. Germline CDR1 reads SEHNR; CDR2 reads FQNEAQ (reference sequence). DNA for the CDR3: TGTGCCAGCAGCCCAACCGTAGGCTACACCTTC. This codes for CASSPTVGYTF. Full variable domain (outside the CDR3, taken from reference TRBV7-9 and TRBJ1-2): DTGVSQNPRHKITKRGQNVTFRCDPISEHNRLYWYRQTLGQGPEFLTYFQNEAQLEKSRLLSDRFSAERPKGSFSTLEIQRTEQGDSAMYLCASSPTVGYTFGSGTRLTVV.

This clone was recorded a few times. The V gene is TRBV6-1, the J gene TRBJ1-6, with D possibly matching TRBD1 (5 bases). The germline V gene encodes CDR1 MNHNS and CDR2 SASEGT. There are 15 residues in the CDR3. The V and J ends lost 3 bases and 10 bases respectively, with 16 bases between them. In DNA form, the CDR3 reads TGTGCCAGCAGTGACCTTGCAGGGTATCGGTCACCCCTCCACTTT. Its protein is CASSDLAGYRSPLHF.

A few counts support this clone. The rearrangement joins TRBV5-1 to TRBJ2-6; TRBD1 is a possible D gene (6 bases). This CDR3 has 15 residues. In germline, CDR1 is SGHRS, CDR2 YFSETQ. V was trimmed by 0 bases and J by 3 bases, leaving 7 bases between them. Here the CDR3 DNA reads TGCGCCAGCAGCTTGGAGGGGGTTGGGGCCAACGTCCTGACTTTC. Translated: CASSLEGVGANVLTF.

The V gene is TRBV4-1, the J gene TRBJ2-5; 9 bases agree with TRBD1. The CDR3 has 14 amino acids. With 4 bases clipped from V and 2 bases from J, the junction kept 2 bases outside the gene matches. The germline V gene has CDR1 MGHRA and CDR2 YSYEKL. CDR3 sequence: CASSPGQGQETQYF. The DNA of the CDR3 is TGCGCCAGCAGCCCCGGACAGGGGCAAGAGACCCAGTACTTC.

The V call is TRBV5-1, the J call TRBJ2-1; 11 bases map to TRBD1. The V segment lost 4 bases and the J segment 9 bases; nucleotides outside the gene matches: 6. The CDR3 runs 14 residues. Germline V gene sequence: CDR1 SGHRS, CDR2 YFSETQ. CDR3 DNA: TGCGCCAGCAGCGGGGACAGGGGGGACGCTGAGCAGTTCTTC. Residues: CASSGDRGDAEQFF.

The rearrangement links TRBV6-5 to TRBJ2-7; TRBD1 agrees at 10 bases. Per the germline V gene, CDR1 is MNHEY and CDR2 is SVGAGI. The ends lost 0 bases at V and 4 bases at J; junction bases unmatched: 0. This CDR3 is built from 14 residues. The CDR3 DNA sequence: TGTGCCAGCAGTTACTCGGGACAGGGGTACGAGCAGTACTTC. This sequence encodes CASSYSGQGYEQYF.

The gene calls are TRBV30 and TRBJ2-6; D call uncertain. The CDR3 length is 12 residues. The germline V gene has CDR1 GTSNPN and CDR2 SVGIG (reference sequence). The V end was cut by 7 bases, the J end by 0 bases, with 4 bases between. CDR3 region: CALNSGANVLTF. The CDR3 bases are TGTGCCTTGAACTCTGGGGCCAACGTCCTGACTTTC.

V and J are TRBV29-1 and TRBJ2-5; D possibly corresponds to TRBD2 (5 bases). The V gene's germline CDR1 is SQVTM and CDR2 ANQGSEA. This CDR3 has 12 residues. V lost 2 bases to trimming and J lost 5 bases, with 9 bases between them. The CDR3 spells CSVERRRETQYF. CDR3 nucleotide sequence: TGCAGCGTTGAACGGAGGAGGGAGACCCAGTACTTC. Supplemented by reference TRBV29-1 and TRBJ2-5, the full variable domain reads SAVISQKPSRDICQRGTSLTIQCQVDSQVTMMFWYRQQPGQSLTLIATANQGSEATYESGFVIDKFPISRPNLTFSTLTVSNMSPEDSSIYLCSVERRRETQYFGPGTRLLVL.

This chain connects TRBV30 to TRBJ2-3, with D tentatively TRBD1 (5 bases). Germline-derived CDR1 and CDR2 are GTSNPN and SVGIG (reference sequence). This CDR3 comprises 15 residues. V dropped 0 bases and J dropped 2 bases, with 12 bases sitting between them. The DNA for the CDR3 is TGTGCCTGGAGTGTAGGGGCCTCATCCACAGATACGCAGTATTTT. Protein sequence: CAWSVGASSTDTQYF. Full variable domain (outside the CDR3, taken from reference TRBV30 and TRBJ2-3): SQTIHQWPATLVQPVGSPLSLECTVEGTSNPNLYWYRQAAGRGLQLLFYSVGIGQISSEVPQNLSASRPQDRQFILSSKKLLLSDSGFYLCAWSVGASSTDTQYFGPGTRLTVL.

The chain joins TRBV2 to TRBJ2-7; 7 nucleotides agree with TRBD1. The CDR3 loop spans 16 amino acids. With V trimmed by 5 bases and J by 0 bases, 10 bases remained unmatched. Germline V gene lookup returns CDR1 SNHLY and CDR2 FYNNEI. The CDR3 protein is CASSPLRGGPSYEQYF. The CDR3 DNA follows: TGTGCCAGCAGTCCCTTGAGAGGGGGCCCCTCCTACGAGCAGTACTTC. Based on the CDR3 plus reference TRBV2 and TRBJ2-7, the full variable domain is EPEVTQTPSHQVTQMGQEVILRCVPISNHLYFYWYRQILGQKVEFLVSFYNNEISEKSEIFDDQFSVERPDGSNFTLKIRSTKLEDSAMYFCASSPLRGGPSYEQYFGPGTRLTVT.

In its sample, this clone was seen a few times. Other DNA sequences of this sample code for an identical CDR3. The chain carries TRBV5-1 and TRBJ1-6; D ambiguous. V gave up 0 bases and J gave up 9 bases, with 10 bases separating them. The CDR3 is 14 residues long. Per germline, CDR1 SGHRS and CDR2 YFSETQ. The CDR3 here is CASSLEQSGSPLHF. CDR3 DNA sequence: TGCGCCAGCAGCTTGGAACAAAGCGGTTCACCCCTCCACTTT. The full variable domain, rest sourced from reference TRBV5-1 and TRBJ1-6, is KAGVTQTPRYLIKTRGQQVTLSCSPISGHRSVSWYQQTPGQGLQFLFEYFSETQRNKGNFPGRFSGRQFSNSRSEMNVSTLELGDSALYLCASSLEQSGSPLHFGNGTRLTVT.

The CDR3 reads CASRSIYEQYF. The CDR3 DNA is TGTGCCAGCAGATCGATCTACGAGCAGTACTTC. The chain is built from TRBV6-9 and TRBJ2-7; the D is unclear. CDR1 is MNHGY and CDR2 is SVAAGI in the germline V gene. The CDR3 loop spans 11 amino acids. Trimming pared 6 bases from V and 3 bases from J, leaving 6 bases between.

The V and J genes are TRBV11-2 and TRBJ2-5; 8 bases line up with TRBD2. Germline CDR1 SGHAT, CDR2 FQNNGV. The V segment lost 5 bases and the J segment 1 base; nucleotides outside the gene matches: 3. This CDR3 spans 14 amino acids. CDR3 bases: TGTGCCAGCAGCCTAGGACTAGCCCAAGAGACCCAGTACTTC. Protein: CASSLGLAQETQYF.

V is TRBV19 and J is TRBJ1-1; 7 nucleotides match TRBD1. V was clipped by 3 bases and J by 4 bases; unmatched bases: 2. CDR1 is LNHDA, CDR2 SQIVND, per germline (reference sequence). The CDR3 spans 13 residues. The CDR3 loop is CASSINRGTEAFF. CDR3 bases: TGTGCCAGTAGTATCAACAGGGGCACTGAAGCTTTCTTT.

For this clone: At the DNA level, this CDR3 is encoded by other sequences in the same sample as well. V and J are TRBV5-1 and TRBJ2-3; maybe TRBD1 (6 bases). CDR1 is SGHRS and CDR2 is YFSETQ in the germline V gene. V was pared by 1 base and J by 1 base, with 7 bases between. CDR3 length: 14 amino acids. The CDR3 is CASSLSGGTDTQYF. The CDR3 DNA sequence: TGCGCCAGCAGCTTGTCAGGGGGCACAGATACGCAGTATTTT.

The V call is TRBV14, the J call TRBJ1-1; the D is unclear. From germline, CDR1 is SGHDN and CDR2 FVKESK. Deletions cut 0 bases from V and 5 bases from J, with 16 bases between. The CDR3 length is 16 residues. The CDR3 sequence: CASSQDSRRGGTEAFF. DNA of the CDR3: TGTGCCAGCAGCCAAGATTCCCGACGGGGTGGTACTGAAGCTTTCTTT.

The rearrangement uses TRBV5-1 and TRBJ1-5; TRBD1 matches at 8 bases. Germline assignment: CDR1 SGHRS and CDR2 YFSETQ. The CDR3 covers 16 residues. V shed 4 bases, J shed 9 bases, and the junction held 15 bases outside the gene matches. DNA for the CDR3: TGCGCCAGCAGCCTAAACGGGGACAGGCGAGAGGGGCCCCAGCATTTT. Its protein product is CASSLNGDRREGPQHF.

The chain combines TRBV30 with TRBJ2-7; the D is unclear. Germline CDR1 and CDR2: GTSNPN and SVGIG (reference sequence). The CDR3 has 12 amino acids. Between the trimmed V and J ends, which lost 3 bases and 7 bases, there was a span of 13 bases. The CDR3, as DNA: TGTGCCTGGAGCAGAGCCTTTCGGGAGCAGTACTTC. It specifies CAWSRAFREQYF. The whole variable domain, remainder taken from reference TRBV30 and TRBJ2-7, is SQTIHQWPATLVQPVGSPLSLECTVEGTSNPNLYWYRQAAGRGLQLLFYSVGIGQISSEVPQNLSASRPQDRQFILSSKKLLLSDSGFYLCAWSRAFREQYFGPGTRLTVT.

This clone was seen more than once but under ten times. The J gene is TRBJ1-1, the V gene TRBV6-6; possibly TRBD1 for D (5 bases). The germline CDR1 and CDR2 sequences are MNHNY and SVGAGI (reference sequence). The length of the CDR3 is 15 residues. V was clipped by 5 bases and J by 1 base, with 14 bases between them. In DNA form, the CDR3 reads TGTGCCAGCAGTGGCACCGGGACGTGGAACACTGAAGCTTTCTTT. It encodes CASSGTGTWNTEAFF.